This note documents a single T cell receptor (beta chain) sequence. Its specificity is not known. The source of the sample is a study of naive and memory T cell subsets. The study's findings and limits: Over 95% of naive TCR sequences appeared only once after error correction, unlike memory subsets. A clonotype means one alpha or beta sequence, not an alpha/beta pair. Naive repertoires, especially CD8, held a few larger clonotypes, possibly memory cells re-expressing CD45RA.

Trimming shortened V by 0 bases and J by 5 bases, and 5 bases separated the two germline ends. The CDR3 length is 13 residues. Germline V gene sequence: CDR1 MNHEY, CDR2 SVGEGT. An equimolar mix of two oligonucleotides served as the beta constant-region primer for TRBC1 and TRBC2. Four rounds of PCR amplified the ligated cDNA using nested alpha and beta constant-region primers plus SP2. A single record per CDR3 protein comes from TCRdb applying MiXCR to the UMI-ligation and nested PCR reads. Among roughly 97,000 distinct CDR3 sequences listed, about 14% were seen once. The chain carries TRBV6-2 or TRBV6-3 and TRBJ1-5; D gene ambiguous. Sequencing input: naive CD8+ T cells from blood. This TCR came from a human donor in good health. CDR3 amino acids: CASSYSRYQPQHF. As DNA, the CDR3 is TGTGCCAGCAGTTACTCCAGGTATCAGCCCCAGCATTTT.